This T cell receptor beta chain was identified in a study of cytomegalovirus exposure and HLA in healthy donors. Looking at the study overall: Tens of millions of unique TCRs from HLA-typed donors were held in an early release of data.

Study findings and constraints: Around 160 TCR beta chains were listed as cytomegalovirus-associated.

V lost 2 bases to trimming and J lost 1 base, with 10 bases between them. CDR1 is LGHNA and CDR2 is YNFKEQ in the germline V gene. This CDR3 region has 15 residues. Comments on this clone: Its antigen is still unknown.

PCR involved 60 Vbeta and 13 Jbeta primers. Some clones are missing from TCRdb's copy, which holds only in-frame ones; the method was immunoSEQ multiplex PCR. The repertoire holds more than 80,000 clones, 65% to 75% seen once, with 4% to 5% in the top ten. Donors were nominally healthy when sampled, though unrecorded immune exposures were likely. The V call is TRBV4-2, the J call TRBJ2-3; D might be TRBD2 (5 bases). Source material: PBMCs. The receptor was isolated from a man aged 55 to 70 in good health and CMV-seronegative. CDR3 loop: CASSQQYSGTDTQYF. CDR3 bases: TGTGCCAGCAGCCAACAATATAGCGGCACAGATACGCAGTATTTT.